Listed below are T cell receptor beta chains from one sample, sequenced in a study of cytomegalovirus exposure and HLA in healthy donors. TCRdb's copy holds only in-frame clones and misses some; the assay was immunoSEQ multiplex PCR. The table has 85,000 to 100,000 clones, 79% seen once; the top ten hold roughly 3.8%. Sequenced: PBMCs. The receptor source for this set is a woman aged 40 to 50 in good health and CMV-seronegative. Each CDR3 is given with its conserved first and last residue. The D gene is left open where the match is weak. Some rows mark clone size as missing; the rest say once, few, many or name a class of expanded clone.

cdr3_nt | cdr3_aa | v_call | clone_size | j_call | d_call
TGTGCCAGCAGCTTATTCGGACAGGGAGGTGAAAAACTGTTTTTT | CASSLFGQGGEKLFF | TRBV7-9 | - | TRBJ1-4 | TRBD1
TGCGCCAGCAGCCAAGATTTGGGAGTGGGTCAGCCCCAGAATTTT | CASSQDLGVGQPQNF | TRBV4-3 | - | TRBJ1-5 | -
TGTGCCAGCTCACCGGGGACAGGACCCTCTGGAAACACCATATATTTT | CASSPGTGPSGNTIYF | TRBV18 | - | TRBJ1-3 | TRBD1
TGCGCCAGCAGCCAAGATTCAGTGGGCAATCAGCCCCAGCATTTT | CASSQDSVGNQPQHF | TRBV4-3 | - | TRBJ1-5 | -
TGTGCCAGCAGCACCGGCAGGGGGCCCTACGAGCAGTACTTC | CASSTGRGPYEQYF | TRBV7-6 | few | TRBJ2-7 | TRBD1
TGTGCCAGCAGCATCACTAGCGGGGATTACAATGAGCAGTTCTTC | CASSITSGDYNEQFF | TRBV7-9 | once | TRBJ2-1 | TRBD2
TGTGCCAGCAGTTGGGCTAGCGGATCGACCTACGAGCAGTACTTC | CASSWASGSTYEQYF | TRBV28 | - | TRBJ2-7 | TRBD2
TGTGCCAGCAGTGCCAACCGGGATCGAGGTTCACCCCTCAACTTT | CASSANRDRGSPLNF | TRBV27 | - | TRBJ1-6 | -
TGTGCCAGCACTTACTCCTACGAGCAGTACTTC | CASTYSYEQYF | TRBV2 | once | TRBJ2-7 | -
TGTGCCAGCAGCATAGACAGGGTGCGCGAGCAGTACTTC | CASSIDRVREQYF | TRBV5-4 | - | TRBJ2-7 | TRBD1
TGTGCCAGCCGCGACATGGGGGTTGGGACGGGGGCTAATGAAAAACTGTTTTTT | CASRDMGVGTGANEKLFF | TRBV28 | - | TRBJ1-4 | -
TGTGCCAGCAGTTTATCGTATGGAGGACAGGGGGCGTGGACCGGGGAGCTGTTTTTT | CASSLSYGGQGAWTGELFF | TRBV27 | few | TRBJ2-2 | TRBD1
TGTGCCAGTAGGTCTCGAGGGGGAAACACTGAAGCTTTCTTT | CASRSRGGNTEAFF | TRBV19 | once | TRBJ1-1 | -
TGTGCCATCACGGGGTCTGGCGGAAACACCATATATTTT | CAITGSGGNTIYF | TRBV6-1 | - | TRBJ1-3 | -
TGTGCCAGCAGCTTGGGGGGCGCCGACACTGAAGCTTTCTTT | CASSLGGADTEAFF | TRBV5-4 | - | TRBJ1-1 | -
TGTGCCAGCAGCCCCACAGGGAATGGCAATCAGCCCCAGCATTTT | CASSPTGNGNQPQHF | TRBV6-5 | - | TRBJ1-5 | -
TGTGCCAGCAGGCGGTTTTTCGACGAGCAGTACTTC | CASRRFFDEQYF | TRBV11-2 | - | TRBJ2-7 | -
TGCAGCGCACCGGGACAGGGCCCCGAGCAGTACTTC | CSAPGQGPEQYF | TRBV29-1 | - | TRBJ2-7 | TRBD1
TGTGCCAGTAGCGGGGTGGGCGAGCGGCTCACAGATACGCAGTATTTT | CASSGVGERLTDTQYF | TRBV19 | - | TRBJ2-3 | -
TGTGCCAGCAGAGGACTGCCCCCCGGGGAGCTGTTTTTT | CASRGLPPGELFF | TRBV6-1 | - | TRBJ2-2 | -
TGTGCCTGGGGACAGGGGCACTCCTACGAGCAGTACTTC | CAWGQGHSYEQYF | TRBV30 | few | TRBJ2-7 | TRBD1
TGCGCCAGCAGCCAGGGACTAGCGTATGGAATCTACAATGAGCAGTTCTTC | CASSQGLAYGIYNEQFF | TRBV4-1 | - | TRBJ2-1 | TRBD2
TGTGCCAGCATAGTCGGACAGGGCTATGGCTACACCTTC | CASIVGQGYGYTF | TRBV28 | - | TRBJ1-2 | TRBD1
TGTGCCAGCAGCGGAGGCGGGACAGGGGACCGGGGCTACACCTTC | CASSGGGTGDRGYTF | TRBV7-9 | - | TRBJ1-2 | TRBD1
TGTGCCAGCAGCGGCGACAGGCCGGGAGGAAACACCATATATTTT | CASSGDRPGGNTIYF | TRBV7-9 | - | TRBJ1-3 | -
TGCGCCAGCAGCCCGCGCGGGGGGTCGAGCTCCTACAATGAGCAGTTCTTC | CASSPRGGSSSYNEQFF | TRBV5-1 | - | TRBJ2-1 | TRBD2